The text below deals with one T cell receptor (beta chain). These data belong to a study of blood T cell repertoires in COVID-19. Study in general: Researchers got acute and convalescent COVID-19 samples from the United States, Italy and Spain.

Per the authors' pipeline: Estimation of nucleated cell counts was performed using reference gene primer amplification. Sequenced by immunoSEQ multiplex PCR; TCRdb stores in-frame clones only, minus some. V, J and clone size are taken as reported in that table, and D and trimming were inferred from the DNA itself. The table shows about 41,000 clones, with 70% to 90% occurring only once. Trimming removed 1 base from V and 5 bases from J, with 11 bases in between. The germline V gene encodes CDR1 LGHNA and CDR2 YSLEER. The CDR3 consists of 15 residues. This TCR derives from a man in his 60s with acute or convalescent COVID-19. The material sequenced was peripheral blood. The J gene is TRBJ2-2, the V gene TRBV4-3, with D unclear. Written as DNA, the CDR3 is TGCGCCAGCAGCCAAGTGGCCCGAAAGACCGGGGAGCTGTTTTTT. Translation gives CASSQVARKTGELFF.